One sample yielded the 21 T cell receptor beta chains listed below, sequenced in a study of CD8+ T cells in alopecia areata. cDNA reverse transcribed from extracted RNA served as the sequencing template. Sequenced by immunoSEQ multiplex PCR; TCRdb stores in-frame clones only, minus some. This table holds fewer than 150,000 clones, around 50% found once. Specimen: CD4+ T cells sorted from blood, collected at week 0. These receptors originate from a human donor with alopecia areata.

This sequence joins TRBV10-2 and TRBJ1-1, with 8 bases fitting TRBD1. V gave up 4 bases and J gave up 1 base; unmatched junction bases: 2. The CDR3 is made up of 14 amino acids. In germline, CDR1 is WSHSY, CDR2 SAAADI. The CDR3 reads CASSGQGANTEAFF. The CDR3 DNA follows: TGCGCCAGCAGTGGGCAGGGGGCGAACACTGAAGCTTTCTTT.

This clone showed up just a few times. V gene TRBV2 combines with J gene TRBJ2-7; D gene uncertain. This CDR3 is built from 11 residues. CDR1 is SNHLY, CDR2 FYNNEI, per germline. V was cut by 5 bases and J by 3 bases, with 5 bases left in between. The CDR3 DNA reads as TGTGCCAGCAGTCCCTACTACGAGCAGTACTTC. It yields the protein CASSPYYEQYF.

V gene TRBV28 combines with J gene TRBJ2-2, with 8 nucleotides matching TRBD1. Per germline, CDR1 MDHEN and CDR2 SYDVKM. After removal of 4 bases from V and 3 bases from J, the junction contained 1 base not matched to a gene. CDR3 length: 14 residues. CDR3 amino acids: CASSYRGDTGELFF. The CDR3 bases are TGTGCCAGCAGTTACAGGGGGGACACCGGGGAGCTGTTTTTT.

The V call is TRBV7-3, the J call TRBJ1-2, with 11 nucleotides matching TRBD1. Germline V gene lookup returns CDR1 SGHTA and CDR2 FQGTGA. The J segment lost 6 bases and the V segment lost 2 bases, leaving 2 bases of the junction unmatched. The CDR3 consists of 14 residues. CDR3 region: CASSLGQGAHGYTF. The DNA for the CDR3 is TGTGCCAGCAGCTTAGGACAGGGGGCCCATGGCTACACCTTC.

In this sample, this clone turned up once. The V call is TRBV6-1, the J call TRBJ2-5; possible D gene TRBD2, 6 bases. The germline V gene has CDR1 MNHNS and CDR2 SASEGT. The V end was cut by 9 bases, the J end by 5 bases, with 16 bases between. The CDR3 contains 13 residues. The CDR3 bases are TGTGCCAGTTCGACGGGGGATGGGGAGACCCAGTACTTC. It translates to CASSTGDGETQYF.

The chain carries TRBV7-9 and TRBJ1-5; D might be TRBD1 (5 bases). V was clipped by 2 bases and J by 5 bases, with 7 bases between them. Germline V gives CDR1 SEHNR, CDR2 FQNEAQ (reference sequence). The CDR3 has 13 amino acids. CDR3 DNA sequence: TGTGCCAGCAGCTTAACGGGGGATCAGCCCCAGCATTTT. Translating gives CASSLTGDQPQHF.

This clone was picked up a small number of times. The V gene is TRBV7-3, the J gene TRBJ2-1; 10 bases line up with TRBD2. The CDR3 is 16 amino acids. The junction had 1 base not matched to a gene; V was cut back by 2 bases and J by 0 bases. The V gene's germline CDR1 is SGHTA and CDR2 FQGTGA. The chain's CDR3 is CASSLLAGVSYNEQFF. CDR3 coding DNA: TGTGCCAGCAGCTTACTAGCGGGGGTCTCCTACAATGAGCAGTTCTTC.

The rearrangement joins TRBV28 to TRBJ1-1; D is unclear. Between the trimmed V and J ends, which lost 4 bases and 4 bases, there was a span of 7 bases. The CDR3 runs to 12 residues. Per the germline V gene, CDR1 is MDHEN and CDR2 is SYDVKM. The CDR3 spells CASSYYTTEAFF. The CDR3 DNA reads as TGTGCCAGCAGTTATTACACCACTGAAGCTTTCTTT.

The gene calls are TRBV10-3 and TRBJ2-7, with 13 bases lining up with TRBD2. Germline CDR1 ENHRY, CDR2 SYGVKD. V shed 6 bases, J shed 3 bases, and the junction held 5 bases outside the gene matches. The CDR3 is made up of 15 amino acids. DNA of the CDR3: TGTGCCATCAGCGCGGGACTAGCGGGGAGCTACGAGCAGTACTTC. Its protein is CAISAGLAGSYEQYF.

This clone was observed a single time. The chain combines TRBV19 with TRBJ2-1; D may be TRBD2 (5 bases). The CDR3 is made up of 14 amino acids. Germline CDR1 is LNHDA and CDR2 is SQIVND (reference sequence). Between the trimmed V and J ends, which lost 9 bases and 6 bases, there was a span of 18 bases. CDR3 region: CASRSGGRSNEQFF. CDR3 bases: TGTGCCAGCCGATCAGGAGGAAGGAGCAATGAGCAGTTCTTC.

This clone appeared many times. The chain carries TRBV4-3 and TRBJ1-2, with D possibly matching TRBD1 (5 bases). V was clipped by 0 bases and J by 10 bases, with 12 bases between them. Per the germline V gene, CDR1 is LGHNA and CDR2 is YSLEER. This CDR3 has 13 residues. DNA of the CDR3: TGCGCCAGCAGCCAAGACACAAGCAGGGTCTACACCTTC. Encoded protein: CASSQDTSRVYTF.

The V gene is TRBV5-1, the J gene TRBJ2-2; possible D gene TRBD1, 6 bases. This CDR3 spans 14 amino acids. V was pared by 3 bases and J by 8 bases, with 14 bases between. Germline CDR1 SGHRS, CDR2 YFSETQ. The CDR3: CASSSGQSWGELFF. The CDR3 DNA is TGCGCCAGCAGCTCCGGACAGTCCTGGGGGGAGCTGTTTTTT.

This rearrangement joins TRBV18 to TRBJ1-3; 8 nucleotides line up with TRBD1. Germline V gene data show CDR1 as KGHSH and CDR2 as LQKENI. CDR3 size: 15 residues. V shed 2 bases, J shed 0 bases, and the junction held 0 bases outside the gene matches. This CDR3 is CASSPDRGSGNTIYF. The CDR3 bases are TGTGCCAGCTCACCAGACAGGGGCTCTGGAAACACCATATATTTT. The whole variable domain, filled in from reference TRBV18 and TRBJ1-3, reads NAGVMQNPRHLVRRRGQEARLRCSPMKGHSHVYWYRQLPEEGLKFMVYLQKENIIDESGMPKERFSAEFPKEGPSILRIQQVVRGDSAAYFCASSPDRGSGNTIYFGEGSWLTVV.

The rearrangement links TRBV5-1 to TRBJ1-1, with unresolved D. Trimming pared 0 bases from V and 9 bases from J, leaving 6 bases between. The CDR3 covers 11 residues. Germline CDR1 is SGHRS and CDR2 is YFSETQ. The DNA for the CDR3 is TGCGCCAGCAGCTTGGACAGACAAGCTTTCTTT. It is translated as CASSLDRQAFF.

CDR3 sequence: CASSLTTVPDTQYF. The CDR3 DNA is TGTGCCAGCAGTTTAACGACGGTCCCAGATACGCAGTATTTT. This chain connects TRBV27 to TRBJ2-3; D uncertain. V lost 2 bases and J 4 bases, leaving 10 bases between the germline ends. The CDR3 has 14 residues. Germline-derived CDR1 and CDR2 are MNHEY and SMNVEV (reference sequence).

The table lists this clone with a count of one. The rearrangement links TRBV7-9 to TRBJ1-4; D is unclear. Germline CDR1 reads SEHNR; CDR2 reads FQNEAQ (reference sequence). This CDR3 is 12 amino acids long. With 3 bases removed from V and 8 bases from J, the gap between germline ends came to 7 bases. CDR3 DNA sequence: TGTGCCAGCAGCTTCAACACCGAAAAACTGTTTTTT. Translation gives CASSFNTEKLFF.

The genes are TRBV5-1 and TRBJ2-2; 10 bases are shared with TRBD2. The germline gives CDR1 SGHRS, CDR2 YFSETQ. The J segment lost 4 bases and the V segment lost 5 bases, leaving 5 bases of the junction unmatched. The CDR3 extends over 15 amino acids. CDR3 sequence reads: CASRAGLASTGELFF. The CDR3 nucleotides are TGCGCCAGCAGAGCGGGACTAGCGAGCACCGGGGAGCTGTTTTTT.

The chain has TRBV4-1 and TRBJ2-2, with TRBD2 matching over 9 bases. This CDR3 has 16 residues. From germline, CDR1 is MGHRA and CDR2 YSYEKL. With V trimmed by 1 base and J by 3 bases, 3 bases remained unmatched. DNA of the CDR3: TGCGCCAGCAGCCAAGCGGGACTAGCATACACCGGGGAGCTGTTTTTT. Residues: CASSQAGLAYTGELFF.

The chain couples TRBV4-1 to TRBJ2-7; D call uncertain. The CDR3 is 18 residues long. CDR1 MGHRA and CDR2 YSYEKL come from the germline V gene. The V gene lost 2 bases and the J gene lost 0 bases, with 20 bases spanning the gap. The CDR3, as DNA: TGCGCCAGCAGCCAACCCGGCCGGCGACTCCCGAGCTCCTACGAGCAGTACTTC. Translation gives CASSQPGRRLPSSYEQYF.

As regards this clone: Additional DNA sequences in this sample encode the identical CDR3. J is TRBJ1-1 and V is TRBV7-2; D unclear. Germline assignment: CDR1 SGHTA and CDR2 FQGNSA. V was cut by 4 bases and J by 1 base, with 7 bases left in between. The CDR3 contains 13 residues. CDR3 residues: CASSSGPNTEAFF. The CDR3 bases are TGTGCCAGCAGCTCCGGTCCGAACACTGAAGCTTTCTTT. Full variable domain (rest looked up from reference TRBV7-2 and TRBJ1-1): GAGVSQSPSNKVTEKGKDVELRCDPISGHTALYWYRQSLGQGLEFLIYFQGNSAPDKSGLPSDRFSAERTGGSVSTLTIQRTQQEDSAVYLCASSSGPNTEAFFGQGTRLTVV.

The chain employs TRBV7-6 and TRBJ2-5, with D possibly called TRBD1 or TRBD2 (6 bases each). Germline V gives CDR1 SGHVS, CDR2 FNYEAQ. Trimming pared 4 bases from V and 1 base from J, leaving 7 bases between. The CDR3 is 13 amino acids. CDR3 sequence reads: CASSSGAQETQYF. In DNA, the CDR3 is TGTGCCAGCAGCTCGGGGGCCCAAGAGACCCAGTACTTC.